This T cell receptor beta chain was profiled in a study of cytomegalovirus exposure and HLA in healthy donors. The overall study: From some 190 million T cells, an earlier analysis saw 120 million or so unique TCR beta sequences. Findings and limits, study-wide: Cytomegalovirus-associated TCR beta chains were listed, numbering under 200. Among donors in an Asian-associated ancestry cluster, a later analysis reportedly found fewer N-insertions than the approximately 700-donor mean.

Each donor was nominally healthy when sampled (though unrecorded immune exposures were likely). The PCR had 60 Vbeta and 13 Jbeta primers. Assay: immunoSEQ multiplex PCR; the TCRdb copy retains only in-frame clones and omits some. The table lists roughly 150,000 clones, 76% of them singletons, with around 3% in the top ten. Details on this clone: The antigen is unknown.

V was cut by 2 bases and J by 2 bases, with 4 bases left in between. This CDR3 comprises 12 residues. Germline V gene sequence: CDR1 SGHTA, CDR2 FQGNSA. The rearrangement uses TRBV7-2 and TRBJ2-7, with D uncertain. Material for sequencing was PBMCs. The clonotype was recovered from a man aged 35 to 55 in good health and CMV-seronegative. CDR3: CASSLNTYEQYF. The CDR3, as DNA: TGTGCCAGCAGCTTAAACACCTACGAGCAGTACTTC.